These 15 T cell receptor beta chains originate from one sample sequenced in a study of identical twins. MiXCR, run by TCRdb on the 5' RACE reads, gives a single entry per CDR3 protein. This sample carries a few hundred thousand distinct CDR3 sequences, around 18% of them seen once, and the ten largest clones take around 12%. The sequencing sample was made of naive T cells sorted from blood. The receptors derive from a man aged 50 or older in good health.

This clonotype appeared a few times. J is TRBJ2-3 and V is TRBV6-2 or TRBV6-3; D is ambiguous. Deletions cut 5 bases from V and 2 bases from J, with 8 bases between. Per the germline V gene, CDR1 is MNHEY and CDR2 is SVGEGT. CDR3 length: 13 residues. CDR3 nucleotide sequence: TGTGCCAGCAGTCGACTGGTCACAGATACGCAGTATTTT. Protein sequence: CASSRLVTDTQYF.

This clonotype was recorded a few times. The V gene is TRBV7-6, the J gene TRBJ1-3, with 7 bases that match TRBD1. V lost 5 bases and J lost 4; bases outside the gene matches: 5. The CDR3 contains 14 residues. Germline V lookup: CDR1 SGHVS, CDR2 FNYEAQ. The CDR3 region has the DNA TGTGCCAGCAGCAAGACAGGGTCCGGAAACACCATATATTTT. This gives the protein CASSKTGSGNTIYF.

In this sample, this clonotype turned up a few times. The chain combines TRBV20-1 with TRBJ2-5, with D tentatively TRBD2 (5 bases). Germline CDR1 reads DFQATT; CDR2 reads SNEGSKA (reference sequence). CDR3 length equals 16 residues. Trimming shortened V by 4 bases and J by 0 bases, and 18 bases separated the two germline ends. CDR3 residues: CSAMPAEASYQETQYF. Written as DNA, the CDR3 is TGCAGTGCTATGCCCGCGGAGGCCTCGTACCAAGAGACCCAGTACTTC.

This clonotype was detected only a few times. The chain links TRBV11-2 to TRBJ2-2; the D is unclear. CDR3 size: 12 residues. Germline V lookup: CDR1 SGHAT, CDR2 FQNNGV. V lost 6 bases to trimming and J lost 7 bases, with 9 bases between them. The CDR3 region is CASSEVVGELFF. Here the CDR3 DNA reads TGTGCCAGCAGTGAGGTGGTCGGGGAGCTGTTTTTT.

This clonotype was counted many times. The chain has TRBV6-1 and TRBJ1-6; TRBD1 aligns across 9 bases. The CDR3 contains 15 residues. CDR1 and CDR2 from the germline V gene are MNHNS and SASEGT. J gave up 2 bases and V 5 bases, and 1 base lay outside the gene matches. The DNA for the CDR3 is TGTGCCAGCAGTCGGGACAGGGCCTATAATTCACCCCTCCACTTT. Protein product: CASSRDRAYNSPLHF.

The chain has TRBV6-5 and TRBJ2-1; maybe TRBD1 (6 bases). The CDR3 is 12 residues long. The germline V gene has CDR1 MNHEY and CDR2 SVGAGI. Trimming cost V 6 bases and J 10 bases, with 13 bases left between them. CDR3 DNA: TGTGCCAGCAGCCAGACAGGCCGGGAGCAGTTCTTC. It codes for CASSQTGREQFF.

This clonotype has a count of ten or more. This chain links TRBV11-2 with TRBJ2-7, with 11 bases matching TRBD2. Germline CDR1 and CDR2: SGHAT and FQNNGV. With V trimmed by 5 bases and J by 6 bases, 18 bases remained unmatched. CDR3 length: 18 residues. As DNA, the CDR3 is TGTGCCAGCAGCCAGTTACGAGGTGCTCTAGCGGGGGGAGGCGAGCAGTACTTC. It yields the protein CASSQLRGALAGGGEQYF.

This chain uses TRBV20-1 with TRBJ2-1, with 11 bases identical to TRBD1. V was clipped by 3 bases and J by 10 bases; unmatched bases: 5. Germline assignment: CDR1 DFQATT and CDR2 SNEGSKA (reference sequence). CDR3 size: 13 residues. The CDR3 nucleotides read TGCAGTGCTAGGGACAGGGGGCCAAGCGAGCAGTTCTTC. This encodes CSARDRGPSEQFF.

This chain links TRBV7-6 with TRBJ2-7; 9 bases map to TRBD1. The germline gives CDR1 SGHVS, CDR2 FNYEAQ. J gave up 5 bases and V 5 bases, and 10 bases lay outside the gene matches. This CDR3 is 15 amino acids long. CDR3 in amino acids: CASSAPGTGFHEQYF. The CDR3, as DNA: TGTGCCAGCAGCGCCCCTGGGACAGGGTTTCACGAGCAGTACTTC.

There are a few counts of this clonotype. V and J are TRBV6-2 or TRBV6-3 and TRBJ1-5; a weak D match, TRBD1 (6 bases). Germline lookup yields CDR1 MNHEY and CDR2 SVGEGT. V gave up 2 bases and J gave up 7 bases, with 12 bases separating them. The CDR3 contains 14 residues. The chain's CDR3 is CASSYARGGQPQHF. CDR3 nucleotides: TGTGCCAGCAGTTACGCCAGGGGCGGCCAGCCCCAGCATTTT.

This clonotype occurred many times. The genes are TRBV7-8 and TRBJ2-3; TRBD1 is a possible D gene (6 bases). V lost 5 bases to trimming and J lost 6 bases, with 21 bases between them. From germline, CDR1 is SGHVS and CDR2 FQNEAQ. The CDR3 has 16 residues. CDR3 DNA: TGTGCCAGCAGCCGACGACAAGGGGGACGCAGTGATACGCAGTATTTT. Its translation: CASSRRQGGRSDTQYF.

This clonotype was counted many times. This chain connects TRBV20-1 to TRBJ2-1, with 13 positions matching TRBD2. The V and J ends lost 6 bases and 7 bases, in that order; junction bases with no gene match: 9. CDR3 size: 15 residues. CDR1 is DFQATT and CDR2 is SNEGSKA in the germline V gene (reference sequence). Written as DNA, the CDR3 is TGCAGTGCATCCTCGGGACTAGCGGGAACAAATGAGCAGTTCTTC. As protein: CSASSGLAGTNEQFF.

This clonotype occurred many times. The chain joins TRBV5-5 to TRBJ2-2; D is unresolved. V lost 1 base and J lost 6, with 10 bases in between. This CDR3 is 14 amino acids long. CDR1 and CDR2 (germline): SGHKS, YYEKEE (reference sequence). The CDR3 here is CASSLWGPAGELFF. The CDR3, as DNA: TGTGCCAGCAGCTTGTGGGGTCCGGCCGGGGAGCTGTTTTTT. Complete variable domain (other parts from reference TRBV5-5 and TRBJ2-2): DAGVTQSPTHLIKTRGQQVTLRCSPISGHKSVSWYQQVLGQGPQFIFQYYEKEERGRGNFPDRFSARQFPNYSSELNVNALLLGDSALYLCASSLWGPAGELFFGEGSRLTVL.

In its sample, this clonotype was seen a few times. The rearrangement uses TRBV7-2 and TRBJ2-7; D gene ambiguous. This CDR3 is built from 15 residues. Per germline, CDR1 SGHTA and CDR2 FQGNSA. Trimming stripped 1 base from V and 2 bases from J, with 12 bases between. Here the CDR3 reads CASSLGVGPAYEQYF. Written as DNA, the CDR3 is TGTGCCAGCAGCTTAGGTGTTGGTCCCGCCTACGAGCAGTACTTC.

The genes are TRBV5-1 and TRBJ2-3; no clear D gene. The V and J ends lost 0 bases and 1 base respectively, with 15 bases between them. The CDR3 covers 17 residues. Germline lookup yields CDR1 SGHRS and CDR2 YFSETQ. The CDR3 loop is CASSLGVTPTGTDTQYF. DNA for the CDR3: TGCGCCAGCAGCTTGGGGGTAACCCCTACGGGCACAGATACGCAGTATTTT.